The 11 T cell receptor beta chains listed next were all sequenced from one sample in a study of blood T cell repertoires in COVID-19. Clones were read by immunoSEQ multiplex PCR, and TCRdb kept only the in-frame ones, dropping some. Of some 240,000 clones in the sample, 84% are singletons; the top ten hold approximately 1.3%. Material for sequencing was peripheral blood. These receptors all come from a woman between 40 and 50 years old who had recovered from COVID-19.

This chain uses TRBV30 with TRBJ2-1; D gene ambiguous. The CDR3 runs 11 residues. CDR1 GTSNPN and CDR2 SVGIG come from the germline V gene (reference sequence). Trimming stripped 1 base from V and 8 bases from J, with 6 bases between. In DNA, the CDR3 is TGTGCCTGGAGTGGCTCGGATGAGCAGTTCTTC. Translated, it gives CAWSGSDEQFF. The variable domain in full, completed from reference TRBV30 and TRBJ2-1, reads SQTIHQWPATLVQPVGSPLSLECTVEGTSNPNLYWYRQAAGRGLQLLFYSVGIGQISSEVPQNLSASRPQDRQFILSSKKLLLSDSGFYLCAWSGSDEQFFGPGTRLTVL.

V is TRBV19 and J is TRBJ1-1; D uncertain. With 4 bases removed from V and 4 bases from J, the gap between germline ends came to 19 bases. The CDR3 covers 16 residues. Germline V lookup: CDR1 LNHDA, CDR2 SQIVND (reference sequence). CDR3 sequence (DNA): TGTGCCAGTAGTAATGCAGGAATGAACTTCGGCACTGAAGCTTTCTTT. This gives the protein CASSNAGMNFGTEAFF. The full variable domain, rest sourced from reference TRBV19 and TRBJ1-1, is DGGITQSPKYLFRKEGQNVTLSCEQNLNHDAMYWYRQDPGQGLRLIYYSQIVNDFQKGDIAEGYSVSREKKESFPLTVTSAQKNPTAFYLCASSNAGMNFGTEAFFGQGTRLTVV.

This clone was counted only a few times. This chain uses TRBV15 with TRBJ2-4, with TRBD2 matching over 9 bases. The CDR3 has 14 amino acids. Germline-derived CDR1 and CDR2 are LNHNV and YYDKDF (reference sequence). V shed 1 base, J shed 10 bases, and the junction held 5 bases outside the gene matches. CDR3 bases: TGTGCCACCAGCAGAGTTAGCGGGGGCCTTATTCAGTACTTC. It translates to CATSRVSGGLIQYF.

This chain links TRBV19 with TRBJ1-5, with 9 bases that match TRBD1. Germline CDR1 reads LNHDA; CDR2 reads SQIVND (reference sequence). V shed 3 bases and J 6 bases; nucleotides not matched to a gene: 9. The CDR3 loop spans 16 amino acids. CDR3 bases: TGTGCCAGTAGTATGGTAATAACAGGGGGCCTTCAGCCCCAGCATTTT. Protein: CASSMVITGGLQPQHF. The full variable domain, completed using reference TRBV19 and TRBJ1-5, is DGGITQSPKYLFRKEGQNVTLSCEQNLNHDAMYWYRQDPGQGLRLIYYSQIVNDFQKGDIAEGYSVSREKKESFPLTVTSAQKNPTAFYLCASSMVITGGLQPQHFGDGTRLSIL.

This clone was detected only a few times. The V call is TRBV18, the J call TRBJ2-1; TRBD1 matches at 9 bases. There are 15 residues in the CDR3. J gave up 7 bases and V 6 bases, and 10 bases lay outside the gene matches. From germline, CDR1 is KGHSH and CDR2 LQKENI. This chain's CDR3 is CASSRRQGVGNEQFF. CDR3 DNA: TGTGCCAGCTCGCGAAGACAGGGGGTCGGGAATGAGCAGTTCTTC.

V and J are TRBV30 and TRBJ2-5, with 16 nucleotides matching TRBD2. The CDR3 contains 16 residues. Losses at the gene ends were 3 bases for V and 5 bases for J; bases not matched to a gene: 6. CDR1 is GTSNPN and CDR2 is SVGIG in the germline V gene (reference sequence). CDR3 loop: CAWSGTSGGAWETQYF. The CDR3 DNA sequence: TGTGCCTGGAGCGGGACTAGCGGGGGGGCCTGGGAGACCCAGTACTTC.

Regarding this clone: One end of the junction fails to match germline, which may point to a read error. The V call is TRBV5-6, the J call TRBJ1-5; possibly TRBD1 for D (5 bases). This CDR3 is 15 amino acids long. Germline assignment: CDR1 SGHDT and CDR2 YYEEEE. CDR3 in DNA: TGTGCCAGCAGCTTGGGGGGTAATCAGGGTCAGCTCCAGCATTTT. It encodes CASSLGGNQGQLQHF.

The chain links TRBV6-5 to TRBJ1-1; a weak D match, TRBD1 (6 bases). Trimming shortened V by 4 bases and J by 3 bases, and 12 bases separated the two germline ends. There are 14 residues in the CDR3. CDR1 MNHEY and CDR2 SVGAGI come from the germline V gene. DNA of the CDR3: TGTGCCAGCAGTTCGGGGACACCTCACACTGAAGCTTTCTTT. Residues: CASSSGTPHTEAFF.

This clone has only one observation. V is TRBV19 and J is TRBJ2-7, with 9 nucleotides matching TRBD1. Unmatched junction bases numbered 10, after V lost 5 bases and J lost 2 bases. The germline gives CDR1 LNHDA, CDR2 SQIVND (reference sequence). This CDR3 has 16 residues. The CDR3 coding sequence is TGTGCCAGTAGTGCAAACCGGGACAGGGTCCCCTACGAGCAGTACTTC. The encoded protein is CASSANRDRVPYEQYF.

The chain recombines TRBV3-1 (or the pseudogene TRBV3-2) with TRBJ2-3; unclear D gene. Germline loops: CDR1 LGHDT, CDR2 YNNKEL (reference sequence). This CDR3 comprises 14 residues. Between the trimmed V and J ends, which lost 1 base and 0 bases, there was a span of 5 bases. The CDR3 DNA reads as TGTGCCAGCAGCCAAGGTAGCAGCACAGATACGCAGTATTTT. This translates into CASSQGSSTDTQYF.

This clone showed up just a few times. The chain couples TRBV29-1 to TRBJ2-7, with TRBD1 matching over 9 bases. The ends lost 3 bases at V and 4 bases at J; junction bases unmatched: 22. The CDR3 length is 19 residues. Germline lookup yields CDR1 SQVTM and CDR2 ANQGSEA. As DNA, the CDR3 is TGCAGCGTTGATGAAACAATTCCGGGACAGGGTTCGTCTGTGTACGAGCAGTACTTC. This translates into CSVDETIPGQGSSVYEQYF.